This is a list of T cell receptor beta chains from one sample in a study of OX40 agonist ivuxolimab in advanced cancers. The repertoire was sequenced with immunoSEQ multiplex PCR; TCRdb's copy has only in-frame clones and lacks some. The repertoire holds fewer than 18,000 clones, 60% to 80% seen once, with just over 35% in the top ten. The input for sequencing was CD4+ or CD8+ T cells sorted from blood, taken in a trial of the OX40 agonist ivuxolimab. These receptors were taken from an adult with an advanced solid tumor such as melanoma, head and neck, liver or kidney cancer. The CDR3 runs from the conserved cysteine through the conserved F or W. Each record gives: V gene, D gene, clone size, J gene, CDR3 protein, CDR3 DNA. The D gene is left open where the match is weak. Clone size is shown for a subset of rows, as once, few, many or a class of expanded clone.

TRBV5-1	NA	NA	TRBJ2-7	CASSFGTDSYEQYF	TGCGCCAGCAGCTTCGGGACGGACTCCTACGAGCAGTACTTC
TRBV12-5	NA	NA	TRBJ1-4	CASGLEEGIEKLFF	TGTGCTAGTGGTTTAGAGGAGGGGATTGAAAAACTGTTTTTT
TRBV28	NA	NA	TRBJ1-6	CASSLGTTYNSPLHF	TGTGCCAGCAGTTTAGGGACAACGTATAATTCACCCCTCCACTTT
TRBV11-1	TRBD1	NA	TRBJ2-7	CASSFRDRVDEQYF	TGTGCCAGCAGCTTTCGGGACAGGGTCGACGAGCAGTACTTC
TRBV9	TRBD2	NA	TRBJ2-5	CASSNSSGRPETQYF	TGTGCCAGCAGCAACTCTAGCGGGAGGCCGGAGACCCAGTACTTC
TRBV10-2	NA	NA	TRBJ2-7	CASRHRDYEQYF	TGCGCCAGCAGGCACAGGGACTACGAGCAGTACTTC
TRBV9	TRBD2	NA	TRBJ2-1	CASSVVGTSGEQFF	TGTGCCAGCAGCGTAGTCGGGACTAGCGGGGAGCAGTTCTTC
TRBV30	NA	NA	TRBJ2-7	CAWSVRDEQYF	TGTGCCTGGAGTGTACGAGACGAGCAGTACTTC
TRBV9	TRBD1	once	TRBJ2-7	CASSVWGRGTDEQYF	TGTGCCAGCAGCGTATGGGGCAGGGGGACCGACGAGCAGTACTTC
TRBV5-6	NA	NA	TRBJ2-1	CASSLGNEQFF	TGTGCCAGCAGCTTGGGGAATGAGCAGTTCTTC
TRBV9	NA	few	TRBJ1-1	CASSVGAGTTEAFF	TGTGCCAGCAGCGTAGGGGCAGGGACCACTGAAGCTTTCTTT
TRBV6-1	TRBD2	NA	TRBJ2-4	CASSEEVAGAKNIQYF	TGTGCCAGCAGTGAAGAGGTAGCGGGAGCTAAAAACATTCAGTACTTC
TRBV15	TRBD1	NA	TRBJ1-3	CATSRDDRGLNTIYF	TGTGCCACCAGCAGAGATGACAGGGGGCTTAACACCATATATTTT
TRBV18	NA	NA	TRBJ2-4	CASSPNLYDKVKNIQYF	TGTGCCAGCTCACCTAACCTATACGACAAAGTCAAAAACATTCAGTACTTC
TRBV7-8	NA	NA	TRBJ2-1	CASSPGGDRRYNEQFF	TGTGCCAGCAGCCCGGGGGGAGACAGGCGCTACAATGAGCAGTTCTTC
TRBV5-4	NA	NA	TRBJ2-3	CASSPSAFGTDTQYF	TGTGCCAGCAGCCCCTCAGCGTTCGGGACAGATACGCAGTATTTT
TRBV4-1	NA	medium-sized	TRBJ2-7	CASSQGAQVYEQYF	TGCGCCAGCAGCCAAGGTGCCCAGGTCTACGAGCAGTACTTC
TRBV2	NA	few	TRBJ2-2	CASIRASAAGELFF	TGTGCCAGCATAAGGGCTAGCGCGGCCGGGGAGCTGTTTTTT
TRBV7-2	TRBD2	NA	TRBJ2-1	CASSLGGGNEQFF	TGTGCCAGCAGCTTAGGCGGGGGCAATGAGCAGTTCTTC
TRBV9	NA	NA	TRBJ2-7	CASSDRDGYEQYF	TGTGCCAGCAGCGACCGGGACGGCTACGAGCAGTACTTC
TRBV7-8	NA	few	TRBJ2-3	CASSLLASLTDTQYF	TGTGCCAGCAGCTTACTGGCTAGTTTAACAGATACGCAGTATTTT
TRBV7-9	NA	NA	TRBJ2-1	CASSHVGPHEQFF	TGTGCCAGCAGCCACGTCGGTCCGCATGAGCAGTTCTTC
TRBV5-1	TRBD1	NA	TRBJ2-5	CASSLYLGQAEETQYF	TGCGCCAGCAGCTTGTATTTGGGACAGGCAGAAGAGACCCAGTACTTC
TRBV7-3	NA	NA	TRBJ2-3	CASSLAGSTDTQYF	TGTGCCAGCAGCTTAGCGGGGAGCACAGATACGCAGTATTTT
TRBV6-6	NA	NA	TRBJ1-4	CASSSTAEGTNEKLFF	TGTGCCAGCAGTTCGACAGCCGAAGGGACTAATGAAAAACTGTTTTTT
TRBV4-1	TRBD2	NA	TRBJ2-5	CASSLTSGKETQYF	TGCGCCAGCAGCCTAACTAGCGGTAAAGAGACCCAGTACTTC
TRBV7-9	TRBD2	NA	TRBJ2-7	CASSFALAGGRVTYEQYF	TGTGCCAGCAGCTTTGCTCTAGCGGGAGGCCGCGTAACCTACGAGCAGTACTTC
TRBV30	NA	NA	TRBJ2-1	CAWSPEASVYNEQFF	TGTGCCTGGTCTCCAGAGGCTAGCGTCTACAATGAGCAGTTCTTC
TRBV10-3	TRBD1	NA	TRBJ2-7	CASREWTGSYEQYF	TGTGCCAGCAGAGAGTGGACAGGCTCCTACGAGCAGTACTTC
TRBV6-6	NA	NA	TRBJ2-5	CASRDLQETQYF	TGTGCCAGCAGAGACTTACAAGAGACCCAGTACTTC
TRBV10-3	NA	NA	TRBJ1-1	CAISPQGNTEAFF	TGTGCCATCAGTCCTCAGGGGAACACTGAAGCTTTCTTT